The T cell receptor beta chain described here comes from a study of T-cell memory formation after mild COVID-19 (dated by TCRdb to the early 2020s). Describing the broader study: Most TCR sequence clusters were specific to one of the two donors. In a couple of donors, T-cell clones that expanded and contracted after mild COVID-19 were followed by sequencing TCRalpha and TCRbeta repertoires longitudinally. Two young, previously healthy adult volunteers made up the cohort, one male and one female.

The V and J ends are trimmed by 3 bases and 2 bases, leaving 15 bases between them. From the germline V gene, CDR1 is LGHNA and CDR2 is YSLEER. The CDR3 spans 16 residues, from the cysteine through the phenylalanine. Just the 48-base CDR3 DNA is kept, in frame starting at base 1. For sequencing, an Illumina NovaSeq 6000 was employed. TCRalpha and TCRbeta cDNA libraries were constructed by 5'RACE with constant-segment primers, with sample barcodes and unique molecular identifiers being introduced. Trizol reagent was used to extract RNA from every sample. The libraries were amplified in two PCR steps, and the second step added a second sample barcode and Illumina TruSeq adapters. The libraries were sequenced on an Illumina NovaSeq using 2 x 150 bp paired-end reads. In the authors' own workflow: With migec v1.2.7, reads were demultiplexed and then collapsed into UMI-guided consensus sequences. Using mixcr v2.1.11, UMI consensuses were aligned to TRA and TRB V and J templates and then assembled into clonotypes. Expanded or contracted clonotypes were those called significant by both edgeR and NoisET, with noise models trained on biological replicates. For edgeR calls, a false discovery rate-adjusted p below 0.01 and a log2 fold-change threshold of 1 were applied. As an exploratory analysis of dynamics, max-normalized trajectories of the 1000 most abundant clonotypes were examined by PCA with hierarchical clustering. Separately sequenced CD4+ and CD8+ repertoires were used to assign a CD4 or CD8 phenotype to each responding clone. TCRdb reprocessed the public reads (quality trimming at Q25 with fastp, clone calling with MiXCR) and kept in-frame beta chains. Rows matching on CDR3 protein sequence are summarized as one entry with the most common DNA and genes. TCRdb, not the authors, supplied the V and J calls. Across this sample there are roughly 110,000 distinct CDR3 sequences, with roughly 12% seen only once. The ten top clones hold around 25% of the sample.

Ficoll-Paque density gradient centrifugation was used to isolate PBMCs. Note on this clonotype: The antigen it recognizes is unknown. Per-base quality was not reported, and no clone a single base away is much larger than it.

Broader findings and caveats from the paper: Some responding clones were detected in pre-infection memory, suggesting pre-existing cross-reactive memory T cells joined the SARS-CoV-2 response. Contracting CD4+ clones were found mainly in CM and EM memory subsets, while CD8+ clones were enriched in EMRA. The study included only a couple of mild cases, and larger cohorts that include severe cases with pre-infection samples were judged to be necessary. Whether the second-wave clones peaking on day 37 were SARS-CoV-2 specific was not confirmed. Clones contracting from day 15 to 85 had balanced CD4/CD8 phenotypes, while a second wave expanding from day 15 to 37 was biased towards CD4+.

The chain uses TRBV4-3 and TRBJ2-3; the D region possibly corresponds to TRBD1 (5 bases align). The sequence came from an adult woman who had mild COVID-19 (a few samples of this study predate the infection). The sample titles of this study are shuffled in the database, so cell type and time point are left out; the donor was told from shared clones. The sequenced sample was PBMCs or a T cell subset sorted from them (not recorded which). This receptor carries the CDR3 CASSHQGLLATDTQYF. In nucleotides, the sequence is TGCGCCAGCAGCCACCAGGGTTTATTGGCCACAGATACGCAGTATTTT.